The clone carrying this T cell receptor beta chain has just a few counts. Its specificity is not known. Markers CD45RO/CCR7/CD25/CD127/CD95/CD27 served to sort CD4+ naive, central memory, regulatory and stem cell-like memory cells. J lost 6 bases, V lost 5 bases, and 9 bases had no gene match. In germline, CDR1 is SEHNR, CDR2 FQNEAQ (reference sequence). This CDR3 region has 17 residues. This specimen comes from a study of beta chain features in type 1 diabetes. As every portion of the isolated RNA was reverse transcribed, the sequencing read expressed TCRB transcripts. The assay was immunoSEQ multiplex PCR, and TCRdb's table has in-frame clones only and misses some. The data contain approximately 240,000 clones, 16% of them seen just once; the ten biggest clones take up approximately 0.086%. Study-wide results and limits: In every one of the four CD4+ subsets, TCRB CDR3s were moderately but significantly shorter in Type 1 diabetes patients.

The TCR comes from a man aged 30 to 45 with type 1 diabetes. The chain recombines TRBV7-9 with TRBJ2-4; the match to TRBD2 covers 14 bases. Sequencing used naive CD4+ T cells from blood. The CDR3 protein is CASSRPTGLAGGNIQYF. The CDR3 DNA follows: TGTGCCAGCAGCCGACCCACCGGACTAGCGGGAGGAAACATTCAGTACTTC.